Following are 14 T cell receptor beta chains from one sample sequenced in a study of T cell responses to AZD1222 COVID-19 vaccine (dated by TCRdb to about 2021). Libraries were constructed by the immunoSEQ multiplex PCR assay. Held by TCRdb, this immuneACCESS table contains in-frame sequences only and omits some clones. Under half of the omission traces to an unresolved V gene where checked; the cause of the rest is unknown. Recorded for this sample are 150,000 to 250,000 clones; about 89% of them occurred a single time. 3.4% of the sample is held by the ten biggest clonotypes. Explained via the paper, the time point label denotes: about 28 days (+/-7) after the second vaccine dose. Sequenced material: peripheral blood, taken 28 days after the second AZD1222 dose. The receptors here all came from an adult who received the AZD1222 COVID-19 vaccine.

The chain joins TRBV2 to TRBJ1-1; the match to TRBD1 covers 8 bases. The V gene end was trimmed by 6 bases and the J gene end by 0 bases; junction bases not matched to a gene: 6. Germline CDR1 and CDR2: SNHLY and FYNNEI. The CDR3 runs to 15 residues. The CDR3 loop is CASSRQGPLNTEAFF. The CDR3 coding sequence is TGTGCCAGCAGCCGACAGGGGCCCTTGAACACTGAAGCTTTCTTT. The full variable domain, rest sourced from reference TRBV2 and TRBJ1-1, is EPEVTQTPSHQVTQMGQEVILRCVPISNHLYFYWYRQILGQKVEFLVSFYNNEISEKSEIFDDQFSVERPDGSNFTLKIRSTKLEDSAMYFCASSRQGPLNTEAFFGQGTRLTVV.

The chain uses TRBV7-2 and TRBJ1-4, with 11 bases matching TRBD1. Losses at the gene ends were 8 bases for V and 10 bases for J; bases not matched to a gene: 9. The CDR3 runs 14 residues. The germline gives CDR1 SGHTA, CDR2 FQGNSA. The CDR3, as DNA: TGTGCCAGCGCCTGGGACAGGGGGTTTGGAAAACTGTTTTTT. It is translated as CASAWDRGFGKLFF.

This sequence joins TRBV6-5 and TRBJ1-2, with 7 bases lining up with TRBD1. Germline V gives CDR1 MNHEY, CDR2 SVGAGI. Germline trimming cut 5 bases from V and 8 bases from J; bases unmatched to any gene: 5. This CDR3 has 12 residues. This chain's CDR3 is CASSHRQGGYTF. CDR3 coding DNA: TGTGCCAGCAGTCATCGACAGGGAGGCTACACCTTC.

This clone has more than one count but fewer than ten. The chain is built from TRBV4-2 and TRBJ1-3, with D unclear. The CDR3 covers 15 residues. The V gene's germline CDR1 is LGHNA and CDR2 YNFKEQ. Trimming stripped 2 bases from V and 2 bases from J, with 10 bases between. The CDR3 region has the DNA TGTGCCAGCAGCCAAATGACCTGGGCTGGAAACACCATATATTTT. Protein product: CASSQMTWAGNTIYF.

The V gene is TRBV28, the J gene TRBJ1-4, with a tentative D call TRBD1 (6 bases). The CDR3 is 15 residues long. Germline V lookup: CDR1 MDHEN, CDR2 SYDVKM. Trimming removed 5 bases at V and 2 bases at J, with 12 bases between. This CDR3 is CASSPEGVTNEKLFF. The CDR3 DNA is TGTGCCAGCAGTCCGGAGGGGGTGACTAATGAAAAACTGTTTTTT.

The chain carries TRBV19 and TRBJ1-4; no clear D. V was clipped by 5 bases and J by 8 bases, with 9 bases between them. Germline CDR1 is LNHDA and CDR2 is SQIVND (reference sequence). The CDR3 length is 12 residues. The CDR3 is CASSSTPEKLFF. The CDR3 nucleotides are TGTGCCAGTAGTTCCACACCCGAAAAACTGTTTTTT.

Regarding this clone: Other nucleotide sequences from this sample produce the same CDR3. CDR3 nucleotide sequence: TGCGCCAGCAGTGAATCCCTAGGGCAGCCCCAGCATTTT. Amino acids: CASSESLGQPQHF. The chain uses TRBV10-1 and TRBJ1-5; D gene ambiguous. CDR1 is WNHNN, CDR2 SYGVQD, per germline (reference sequence). V was pared by 3 bases and J by 7 bases, with 10 bases between. The CDR3 runs to 13 residues.

This sequence joins TRBV6-2 or TRBV6-3 and TRBJ2-2; 8 bases are shared with TRBD1. The germline V gene encodes CDR1 MNHEY and CDR2 SVGEGT. V dropped 3 bases and J dropped 4; count of bases not matched to a gene: 10. The CDR3 runs to 17 residues. The CDR3 reads CASSYSPADRGTGELFF. CDR3 DNA: TGTGCCAGCAGTTATTCCCCGGCCGACAGGGGCACCGGGGAGCTGTTTTTT.

This clone has more than one count but fewer than ten. CDR3 sequence (DNA): TGCGCCAGCAGCTTGTACGGGGCAGACTCGAACACTGAAGCTTTCTTT. It translates to CASSLYGADSNTEAFF. The V call is TRBV5-1, the J call TRBJ1-1; tentative D call: TRBD1 (5 bases). Looked up from germline, CDR1 is SGHRS and CDR2 is YFSETQ. The CDR3 runs to 16 residues. The V end lost 1 base, the J end lost 1 base, and 14 bases lay between the germline ends.

Written as DNA, the CDR3 is TGTGCCAGCAGCTTGGGGGGCACCGGGGAGACCCAGTACTTC. It codes for CASSLGGTGETQYF. The genes are TRBV5-5 and TRBJ2-5; a weak D match, TRBD1 (5 bases). The CDR3 extends over 14 amino acids. The germline V gene has CDR1 SGHKS and CDR2 YYEKEE (reference sequence). The ends were cut back, 0 bases at V and 5 bases at J, with 11 bases in the middle.

In this sample, this clone turned up once. The CDR3: CASSLDTGLNTEAFF. The CDR3 DNA reads as TGTGCCAGCAGCCTAGATACAGGATTGAACACTGAAGCTTTCTTT. The V and J genes are TRBV7-9 and TRBJ1-1, with D maybe TRBD1 (5 bases). V was clipped by 5 bases and J by 0 bases, with 13 bases between them. Germline V gives CDR1 SEHNR, CDR2 FQNEAQ (reference sequence). This CDR3 has 15 amino acids.

J is TRBJ1-4 and V is TRBV15, with D tentatively TRBD1 (5 bases). Trimming left V 1 base short and J 6 bases short, with 15 bases between. CDR1 and CDR2 (germline): LNHNV, YYDKDF (reference sequence). CDR3 length: 16 residues. The CDR3 region is CATSRALGVGDEKLFF. The CDR3, as DNA: TGTGCCACCAGCAGAGCCTTAGGGGTTGGGGATGAAAAACTGTTTTTT.

This clone came up once. V gene TRBV6-5 combines with J gene TRBJ1-2; D ambiguous. This CDR3 comprises 13 residues. Germline lookup yields CDR1 MNHEY and CDR2 SVGAGI. The ends were cut back, 6 bases at V and 6 bases at J, with 14 bases in the middle. CDR3: CASSAWVGNGYTF. Written as DNA, the CDR3 is TGTGCCAGCAGCGCCTGGGTGGGCAATGGCTACACCTTC.

The chain joins TRBV7-3 to TRBJ2-2, with 9 bases identical to TRBD2. The CDR3 is 17 residues long. With V trimmed by 1 base and J by 5 bases, 8 bases remained unmatched. The germline V gene has CDR1 SGHTA and CDR2 FQGTGA. The CDR3 reads CASSLNPAGGLTGELFF. The CDR3 coding sequence is TGTGCCAGCAGCTTAAATCCGGCGGGAGGGCTTACCGGGGAGCTGTTTTTT.